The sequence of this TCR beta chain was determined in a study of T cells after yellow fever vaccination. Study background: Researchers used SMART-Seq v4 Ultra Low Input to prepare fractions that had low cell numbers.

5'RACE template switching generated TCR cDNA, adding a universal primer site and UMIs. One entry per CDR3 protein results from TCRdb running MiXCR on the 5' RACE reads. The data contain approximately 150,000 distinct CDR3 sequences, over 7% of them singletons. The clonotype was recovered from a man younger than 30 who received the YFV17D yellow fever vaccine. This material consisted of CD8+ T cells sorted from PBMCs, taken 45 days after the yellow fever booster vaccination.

CDR3 sequence reads: CASSTRWGNEQFF. As DNA, the CDR3 is TGTGCCAGTAGTACCCGGTGGGGCAATGAGCAGTTCTTC. The chain combines TRBV19 with TRBJ2-1; D is undetermined. In germline, CDR1 is LNHDA, CDR2 SQIVND (reference sequence). Trimming left V 4 bases short and J 6 bases short, with 10 bases between. The CDR3 length is 13 residues. The full variable domain, completed using reference TRBV19 and TRBJ2-1, is DGGITQSPKYLFRKEGQNVTLSCEQNLNHDAMYWYRQDPGQGLRLIYYSQIVNDFQKGDIAEGYSVSREKKESFPLTVTSAQKNPTAFYLCASSTRWGNEQFFGPGTRLTVL.